This T cell receptor (beta chain) was recorded in a study of PD-1 blockade in classical Hodgkin lymphoma. About the research overall: The study gave patients nivolumab 3 mg/kg intravenously every 2 weeks. Notes on the study in general: It was CD4+ TCR diversity, not CD8+, that rose significantly by C4D1. Patients with an early start, nivolumab under 1 year after ASCT, were excluded.

Profiling relied on immunoSEQ multiplex PCR, and the TCRdb table lists in-frame clones only, not all of them. The sample holds more than 90,000 clones, about four fifths seen once. After autologous stem cell transplantation all patients relapsed, and prior brentuximab vedotin exposure differed between cohorts. With 4 bases removed from V and 3 bases from J, the gap between germline ends came to 18 bases. This CDR3 is built from 16 residues. The germline V gene encodes CDR1 SGHVS and CDR2 FNYEAQ. Of note for this clone: What it binds is not known.

The chain joins TRBV7-6 to TRBJ1-2, with D possibly matching TRBD1 (5 bases). The receptor was derived from a human donor with classical Hodgkin lymphoma. Sequencing used peripheral blood mononuclear cells (PBMCs), obtained before the second cycle of nivolumab. CDR3 coding DNA: TGTGCCAGCAGCTCGGGGGAGGGAACGGGACACTATGGCTACACCTTC. Encoded protein: CASSSGEGTGHYGYTF.